Below, one T cell receptor (beta chain) is given with its context. What it recognizes is unknown. These data originate in a study of shared clonotypes between healthy human individuals. About the research overall: Donors, aged 18 to 49, were a couple of women and a few men. Study conclusions and caveats: Between a few donors, naive CD4 clonotypes were shared at a level of about 5%.

Deep-level settings were used for running the assay. The protocol was immunoSEQ multiplex PCR, while the TCRdb copy is restricted to in-frame clones and leaves out a portion. The sample lists 2 million to 2.5 million clones, approximately 93% occurring once. CDR3 size: 15 residues. Looked up from germline, CDR1 is SGHAT and CDR2 is FQNNGV. V was shortened by 5 bases and J by 1 base, with 15 bases between the two germline ends. Into CD45RA+ naive and CD45RA-negative memory subsets, the CD4+ cells were split. The receptor's source is a young man in good health. Some clones in this sample may be carry-over from other donors' samples. Specimen: naive CD4+ T cells from PBMCs. Subset indicated: CD45RA+ positively selected. This chain uses TRBV11-2 with TRBJ2-7, with a weak D call TRBD2 (6 bases). CDR3 nucleotide sequence: TGTGCCAGCAGCCCCGGCGCGACTAGTTCCTACGAGCAGTACTTC. This gives the protein CASSPGATSSYEQYF. Full variable domain (remainder filled in from reference TRBV11-2 and TRBJ2-7): EAGVAQSPRYKIIEKRQSVAFWCNPISGHATLYWYQQILGQGPKLLIQFQNNGVVDDSQLPKDRFSAERLKGVDSTLKIQPAKLEDSAVYLCASSPGATSSYEQYFGPGTRLTVT.